The clone carrying this T cell receptor (beta chain) came up a few times. Its matching antigen is unknown. This specimen belongs to a study of identical twins. Overall study results and limits: The abundant beta clonotypes from cord blood had fewer insertions, and memory repertoires had none of this.

TCRdb called the 5' RACE reads again in MiXCR, with one record for every CDR3 protein. The sample comprises 1.5 million to 2 million distinct CDR3 sequences, under 35% of which are singletons, and over 0.25% rests with the top ten. This CDR3 comprises 14 residues. Deletions cut 4 bases from V and 0 bases from J, with 11 bases between. Per germline, CDR1 DFQATT and CDR2 SNEGSKA (reference sequence). V and J are TRBV20-1 and TRBJ2-3; D not resolved. The specimen was cord blood. This receptor was identified in a newborn girl in good health. The CDR3 DNA reads TGCAGTGCTATCCCAGGACGTAGCACAGATACGCAGTATTTT. As protein: CSAIPGRSTDTQYF.